This T cell receptor (beta chain) was captured in a study of blood T cell repertoires in COVID-19. Background on the study: Acute and convalescent COVID-19 specimens originated in the United States, Italy and Spain. Sample material is recorded as cDNA or gDNA derived from T cells, B-cell-depleted T cells, or PBMCs.

The authors' processing: How many nucleated cells were present was estimated from reference gene primer amplification. Libraries were prepared by immunoSEQ multiplex PCR; TCRdb keeps only in-frame clonotypes and omits some of them. That table furnishes V, J and clone size, whereas the DNA furnished D and trimming. The sample lists approximately 150,000 clones, over 80% occurring once. Losses at the gene ends were 6 bases for V and 14 bases for J; bases not matched to a gene: 10. CDR3 length: 12 amino acids. One Seattle source followed patients from active infection through their disease course. The chain links TRBV12-3 or TRBV12-4 to TRBJ2-1; the match to TRBD2 covers 7 bases. The sequencing input was peripheral blood. The TCR comes from a man aged 30 to 39 with COVID-19, enrolled during active disease. The CDR3 coding sequence is TGTGCCAGCAGCCACTCCGGGACTACTGAGTTCTTC. Its translation is CASSHSGTTEFF.